Listed below are T cell receptor beta chains from one sample, sequenced in a study of T cells in Graves' hyperthyroidism and ophthalmopathy. TCRdb re-called the multiplex PCR reads with MiXCR, one entry per CDR3 protein. This sample has roughly 840,000 distinct CDR3 sequences; around 38% occur once, and the top ten carry about 8.9%. The specimen sequenced was blood. These receptors all stem from a young man with Graves' hyperthyroidism. CDR3s include the opening cysteine and the closing phenylalanine or tryptophan. Each record gives: J gene, V gene, D gene, clone size, CDR3 protein. The D gene is left open where the match is weak. Where a row states a size, it is once, few, many or the class of an expanded clone; other rows omit it.

J: TRBJ1-6; V: TRBV11-2; D: -; size: -; CDR3: CASSTKRGSINSPLHF
J: TRBJ2-7; V: TRBV20-1; D: TRBD1; size: -; CDR3: CSAPDRGSSYEQYF
J: TRBJ2-7; V: TRBV19; D: -; size: -; CDR3: CASSIPRGGSEQYF
J: TRBJ2-7; V: TRBV9; D: TRBD1; size: few; CDR3: CASSQGPGGTYEQYF
J: TRBJ2-7; V: TRBV4-1; D: -; size: -; CDR3: CASSLLGDSPYEQYF
J: TRBJ1-1; V: TRBV28; D: -; size: -; CDR3: CASSLGGWRTFF
J: TRBJ2-7; V: TRBV7-2; D: TRBD1; size: -; CDR3: CAWNRDSYEQYF
J: TRBJ2-5; V: TRBV11-2; D: -; size: -; CDR3: CASSLDIGYQETQYF
J: TRBJ2-2; V: TRBV6-1; D: -; size: -; CDR3: CASSQSQGTNTGELFF
J: TRBJ2-5; V: TRBV7-2; D: -; size: -; CDR3: CASSESGTPYQETQYF
J: TRBJ2-2; V: TRBV20-1; D: -; size: many; CDR3: CSAIDPDTGELFF
J: TRBJ2-1; V: TRBV29-1; D: -; size: once; CDR3: CSVGLANEQFF
J: TRBJ2-7; V: TRBV20-1; D: TRBD1; size: many; CDR3: CSARGQGLAYEQYF
J: TRBJ2-7; V: TRBV20-1; D: -; size: -; CDR3: CSASSSRAYEQYF
J: TRBJ1-1; V: TRBV6-5; D: -; size: -; CDR3: CASSYSDGRPEAFF
J: TRBJ2-7; V: TRBV25-1; D: -; size: -; CDR3: CASEASSYEQYF
J: TRBJ1-6; V: TRBV20-1; D: TRBD1; size: few; CDR3: CSARDRDAPGNSPLHF
J: TRBJ2-6; V: TRBV20-1; D: -; size: -; CDR3: CSARSLAGANVLTF
J: TRBJ2-5; V: TRBV10-3; D: -; size: once; CDR3: CAIRGTQYF
J: TRBJ2-5; V: TRBV2; D: TRBD1; size: -; CDR3: CATYRQGPQETQYF